This passage covers 21 T cell receptor beta chains from one sample sequenced in a study of human T cells and chemical hapten exposure. TCRdb redid the calling of the RACE reads with MiXCR, one entry per CDR3 protein. The sample lists 35,000 to 45,000 distinct CDR3 sequences; just under 9% were seen once. Time point described: patch test 2, 6 weeks after DPC sensitization. As to treatment: therapeutic diphenylcyclopropenone sensitization with weekly scalp DPC. This specimen was whole blood, taken in connection with sensitization to the hapten diphenylcyclopropenone (DPC). Receptors originate from a woman between 40 and 50 years old with alopecia areata. Some clones in this sample may be carry-over from other donors' samples.

This clonotype was picked up a small number of times. CDR3 region: CASIPEAGGTDTQYF. The CDR3 DNA reads as TGTGCCAGCATCCCGGAGGCGGGGGGCACAGATACGCAGTATTTT. The rearrangement joins TRBV6-5 to TRBJ2-3; 7 nucleotides align to TRBD2. CDR3 length equals 15 residues. CDR1 and CDR2 from the germline V gene are MNHEY and SVGAGI. J lost 1 base, V lost 7 bases, and 8 bases had no gene match.

This clonotype has a count of ten or more. V and J are TRBV3-1 and TRBJ1-2, with D unclear. This CDR3 is 14 amino acids long. Trimming took off 1 base at V and 6 bases at J, with 12 bases between the two ends. Germline lookup yields CDR1 LGHDT and CDR2 YNNKEL (reference sequence). The CDR3 DNA follows: TGTGCCAGCAGCCAAGGGCTACAAGGCCATGGCTACACCTTC. Its protein is CASSQGLQGHGYTF.

V and J are TRBV6-5 and TRBJ1-1; 9 nucleotides agree with TRBD1. V lost 6 bases to trimming and J lost 4 bases; unmatched junction nucleotides: 9. The length of the CDR3 is 15 residues. The germline CDR1 and CDR2 sequences are MNHEY and SVGAGI. The CDR3 region is CASRKTGGGGTEAFF. As DNA, the CDR3 is TGTGCCAGCAGGAAAACAGGGGGCGGAGGCACTGAAGCTTTCTTT.

This clonotype appeared many times. The chain links TRBV28 to TRBJ2-5; 11 bases align to TRBD2. Per germline, CDR1 MDHEN and CDR2 SYDVKM. V lost 5 bases and J lost 5; bases outside the gene matches: 7. The CDR3 has 15 amino acids. The DNA for the CDR3 is TGTGCCAGCAGTCCTACTAGCGGGGGAGCGGAGACCCAGTACTTC. Amino acids: CASSPTSGGAETQYF. The full variable domain, with the rest looked up from reference TRBV28 and TRBJ2-5, is DVKVTQSSRYLVKRTGEKVFLECVQDMDHENMFWYRQDPGLGLRLIYFSYDVKMKEKGDIPEGYSVSREKKERFSLILESASTNQTSMYLCASSPTSGGAETQYFGPGTRLLVL.

This clonotype was seen ten or more times. The genes are TRBV6-2 or TRBV6-3 and TRBJ2-3; TRBD2 matches 13 bases. The CDR3 loop spans 18 amino acids. Germline loops: CDR1 MNHEY, CDR2 SVGEGT. The V segment lost 5 bases and the J segment 2 bases; nucleotides outside the gene matches: 10. The CDR3, as DNA: TGTGCCAGCAGTCAATTCGAAGGGACTAGCGGGGCCACAGATACGCAGTATTTT. Translating it yields CASSQFEGTSGATDTQYF.

This clonotype was observed many times. The CDR3 is CSVEPNTGELFF. The CDR3 DNA is TGCAGCGTTGAACCGAACACCGGGGAGCTGTTTTTT. This chain uses TRBV29-1 with TRBJ2-2; D gene ambiguous. The CDR3 runs 12 residues. Trimming stripped 2 bases from V and 0 bases from J, with 1 base between. The germline V gene encodes CDR1 SQVTM and CDR2 ANQGSEA.

Only a few counts were recorded for this clonotype. The chain has TRBV11-1 and TRBJ1-1; 7 bases align to TRBD1. Trimming at V came to 2 bases and at J to 2 bases, leaving 8 bases not matched to a gene. Per germline, CDR1 SGHAT and CDR2 FQDESV (reference sequence). This CDR3 is built from 16 residues. The CDR3 bases are TGTGCCAGCAGCTTATCTCCCGGGACAGTAAACACTGAAGCTTTCTTT. It encodes CASSLSPGTVNTEAFF.

This chain connects TRBV6-2 or TRBV6-3 to TRBJ1-1; no reliable D call. The CDR3 runs 13 residues. Germline-derived CDR1 and CDR2 are MNHEY and SVGEGT. Trimming cost V 5 bases and J 7 bases, with 14 bases left between them. The CDR3 nucleotides are TGTGCCAGCAGTAAAGGACGGGCTTTTGAAGCTTTCTTT. Translation: CASSKGRAFEAFF.

This clonotype was observed many times. The gene calls are TRBV4-3 and TRBJ2-7; no clear D. The V gene lost 0 bases and the J gene lost 5 bases, with 8 bases spanning the gap. The CDR3 length is 13 residues. The germline CDR1 and CDR2 sequences are LGHNA and YSLEER. CDR3 region: CASSQDPMNEQYF. CDR3 DNA sequence: TGCGCCAGCAGCCAAGATCCCATGAACGAGCAGTACTTC.

This clonotype was recorded many times. The V and J genes are TRBV7-2 and TRBJ2-2; the D gene is possibly TRBD1 (6 bases). This CDR3 comprises 14 residues. Germline V lookup: CDR1 SGHTA, CDR2 FQGNSA. Trimming stripped 4 bases from V and 6 bases from J, with 12 bases between. The chain's CDR3 is CASSSYREAGELFF. CDR3 coding DNA: TGTGCCAGCAGCTCTTACAGGGAAGCCGGGGAGCTGTTTTTT.

The CDR3 coding sequence is TGTGCCAGCAGCCGAGGGACAGGGGTGGTCGAGGAGCTGTTTTTT. Protein sequence: CASSRGTGVVEELFF. The chain has TRBV3-1 and TRBJ2-2, with TRBD1 identical over 10 bases. The V gene's germline CDR1 is LGHDT and CDR2 YNNKEL (reference sequence). Trimming took 4 bases from V and 10 from J; bases not matched to a gene: 9. The CDR3 is 15 residues long.

Details on this clonotype: The junction departs from the called germline gene at one end, perhaps through a read error. The chain recombines TRBV5-1 with TRBJ1-4; a weak D match, TRBD1 (5 bases). The CDR3 contains 13 residues. The germline V gene has CDR1 SGHRS and CDR2 YFSETQ. CDR3 residues: CASSLGGNGKLFF. In DNA, the CDR3 is TGCGCCAGCAGCTTGGGGGGGAATGGAAAACTGTTTTTT. The whole variable domain, remainder taken from reference TRBV5-1 and TRBJ1-4, is KAGVTQTPRYLIKTRGQQVTLSCSPISGHRSVSWYQQTPGQGLQFLFEYFSETQRNKGNFPGRFSGRQFSNSRSEMNVSTLELGDSALYLCASSLGGNGKLFFGSGTQLSVL.

This clonotype appeared many times. The chain joins TRBV5-6 to TRBJ2-1; a possible D gene is TRBD2 (5 bases). The V gene lost 3 bases and the J gene lost 4 bases, with 17 bases spanning the gap. The CDR3 has 16 amino acids. CDR1 is SGHDT and CDR2 is YYEEEE in the germline V gene. The CDR3 here is CASSSEKGAIYNEQFF. DNA for the CDR3: TGTGCCAGCAGCTCAGAGAAGGGAGCGATTTACAATGAGCAGTTCTTC.

To note about this clonotype: One end of the junction does not line up with germline, which may come from a read error. CDR3 DNA sequence: TGTGCCAGCAGTCAAGACGGGACAGGGTATGGCTACACCTTC. Protein sequence: CASSQDGTGYGYTF. V usage is TRBV3-1 and J usage is TRBJ1-2, with 9 bases aligning to TRBD1. The CDR3 length is 14 residues. The germline CDR1 and CDR2 sequences are LGHDT and YNNKEL (reference sequence).

The chain carries TRBV4-1 and TRBJ2-7; 7 nucleotides match TRBD1. The CDR3 is 14 amino acids. Germline CDR1 reads MGHRA; CDR2 reads YSYEKL. J was trimmed by 4 bases and V by 3 bases; bases with no gene match: 6. DNA for the CDR3: TGCGCCAGCAGCCACCCGGGACAGACTTACGAGCAGTACTTC. It translates to CASSHPGQTYEQYF.

This clonotype was seen repeatedly, ten times or more. The chain recombines TRBV4-3 with TRBJ2-3, with 11 bases that match TRBD2. CDR1 is LGHNA, CDR2 YSLEER, per germline. CDR3 length equals 15 residues. The V segment lost 0 bases and the J segment 8 bases; nucleotides outside the gene matches: 4. CDR3 protein: CASSQDIAGGITQYF. The CDR3 bases are TGCGCCAGCAGCCAAGATATAGCGGGGGGGATTACGCAGTATTTT.

At least ten counts were recorded for this clonotype. The chain uses TRBV4-1 and TRBJ1-5, with D perhaps matching TRBD1 (5 bases). The germline V gene has CDR1 MGHRA and CDR2 YSYEKL. Trimming took 5 bases from V and 0 from J, leaving 11 bases between them. The CDR3 spans 15 residues. The CDR3 DNA reads as TGCGCCAGCAGCTTAGGGACTTATAGCAATCAGCCCCAGCATTTT. It yields the protein CASSLGTYSNQPQHF.

The chain couples TRBV20-1 to TRBJ1-5, with 10 bases that match TRBD1. The germline CDR1 and CDR2 sequences are DFQATT and SNEGSKA (reference sequence). V lost 5 bases, J lost 6 bases, and 7 bases stayed unmatched. The CDR3 spans 14 residues. The CDR3 region is CSARQGAIGQPQHF. CDR3 nucleotide sequence: TGCAGTGCTCGACAGGGGGCGATTGGTCAGCCCCAGCATTTT.

The rearrangement links TRBV29-1 to TRBJ2-7; D not certain. Trimming pared 6 bases from V and 3 bases from J, leaving 12 bases between. CDR3 length equals 12 residues. CDR1 and CDR2 (germline): SQVTM, ANQGSEA. The CDR3, as DNA: TGCAGCGTCCCCGGTCACAACTACGAGCAGTACTTC. Translated: CSVPGHNYEQYF.

This clonotype came up many times. This rearrangement joins TRBV7-6 to TRBJ2-3; D is uncertain. Per the germline V gene, CDR1 is SGHVS and CDR2 is FNYEAQ. V lost 0 bases and J 4 bases, leaving 8 bases between the germline ends. This CDR3 region has 14 residues. CDR3 coding DNA: TGTGCCAGCAGCTTAGCGAGAGTGGCAGATACGCAGTATTTT. Translation: CASSLARVADTQYF.

This clonotype occurred a few times. The V and J genes are TRBV10-3 and TRBJ1-1; D is unresolved. V gave up 3 bases and J gave up 8 bases, with 10 bases separating them. The CDR3 has 12 residues. The germline V gene encodes CDR1 ENHRY and CDR2 SYGVKD. The CDR3 region is CAISDHIEEAFF. In DNA form, the CDR3 reads TGTGCCATCAGTGACCACATTGAAGAAGCTTTCTTT.